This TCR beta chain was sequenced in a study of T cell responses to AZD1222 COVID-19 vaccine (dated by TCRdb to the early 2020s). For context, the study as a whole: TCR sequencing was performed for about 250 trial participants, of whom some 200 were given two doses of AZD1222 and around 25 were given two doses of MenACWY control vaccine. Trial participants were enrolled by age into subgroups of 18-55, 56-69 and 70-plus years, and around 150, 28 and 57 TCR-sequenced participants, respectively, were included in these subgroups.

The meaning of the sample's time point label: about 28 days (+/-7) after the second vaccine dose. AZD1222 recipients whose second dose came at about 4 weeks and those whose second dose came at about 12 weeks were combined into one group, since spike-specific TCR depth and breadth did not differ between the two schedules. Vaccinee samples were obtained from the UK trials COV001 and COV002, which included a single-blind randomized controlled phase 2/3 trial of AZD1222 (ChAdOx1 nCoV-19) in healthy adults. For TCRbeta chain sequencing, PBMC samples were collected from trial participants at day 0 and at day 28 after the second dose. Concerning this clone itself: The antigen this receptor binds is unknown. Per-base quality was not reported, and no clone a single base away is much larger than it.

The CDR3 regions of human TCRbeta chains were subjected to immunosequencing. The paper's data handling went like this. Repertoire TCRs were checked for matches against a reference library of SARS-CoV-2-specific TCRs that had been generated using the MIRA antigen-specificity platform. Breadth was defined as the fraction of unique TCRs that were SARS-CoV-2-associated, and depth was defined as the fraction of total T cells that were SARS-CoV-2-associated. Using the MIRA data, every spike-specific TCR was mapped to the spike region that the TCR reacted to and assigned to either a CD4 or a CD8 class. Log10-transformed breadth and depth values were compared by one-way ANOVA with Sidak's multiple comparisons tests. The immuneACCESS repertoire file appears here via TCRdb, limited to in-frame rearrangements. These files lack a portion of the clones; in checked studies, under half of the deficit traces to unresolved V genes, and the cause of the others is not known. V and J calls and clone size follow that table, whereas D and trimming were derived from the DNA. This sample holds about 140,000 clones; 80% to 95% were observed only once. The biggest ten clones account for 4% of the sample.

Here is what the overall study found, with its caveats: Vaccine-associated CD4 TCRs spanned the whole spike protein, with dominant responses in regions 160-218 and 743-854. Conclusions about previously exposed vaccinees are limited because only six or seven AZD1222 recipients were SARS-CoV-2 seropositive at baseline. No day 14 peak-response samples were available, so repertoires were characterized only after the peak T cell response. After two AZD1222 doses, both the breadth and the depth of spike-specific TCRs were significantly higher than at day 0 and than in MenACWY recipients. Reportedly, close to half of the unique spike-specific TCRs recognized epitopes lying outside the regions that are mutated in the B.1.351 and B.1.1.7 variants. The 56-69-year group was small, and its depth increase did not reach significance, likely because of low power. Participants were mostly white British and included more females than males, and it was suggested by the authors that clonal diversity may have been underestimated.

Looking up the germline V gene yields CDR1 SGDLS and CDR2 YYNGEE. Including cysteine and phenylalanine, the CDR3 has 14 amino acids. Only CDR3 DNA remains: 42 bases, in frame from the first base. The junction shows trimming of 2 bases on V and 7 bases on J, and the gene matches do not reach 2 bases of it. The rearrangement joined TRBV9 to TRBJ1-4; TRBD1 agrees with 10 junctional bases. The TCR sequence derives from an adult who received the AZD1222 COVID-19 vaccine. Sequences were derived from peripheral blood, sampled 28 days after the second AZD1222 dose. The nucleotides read TGTGCCAGCAGCGTCGGACAGGGGGGTGAAAAACTGTTTTTT. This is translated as CASSVGQGGEKLFF.